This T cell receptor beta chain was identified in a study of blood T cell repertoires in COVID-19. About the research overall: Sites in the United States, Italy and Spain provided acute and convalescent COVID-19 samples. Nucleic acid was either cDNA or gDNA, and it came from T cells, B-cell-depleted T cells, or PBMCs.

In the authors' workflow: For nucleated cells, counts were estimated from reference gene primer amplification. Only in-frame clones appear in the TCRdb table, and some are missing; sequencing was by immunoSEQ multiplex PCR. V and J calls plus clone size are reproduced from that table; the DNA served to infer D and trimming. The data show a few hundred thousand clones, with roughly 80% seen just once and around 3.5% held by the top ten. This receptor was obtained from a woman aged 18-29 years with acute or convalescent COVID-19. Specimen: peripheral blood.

CDR3 in DNA: TGTGCCAGCAGTTACTCGAAAGGGGATAACTATGGCTACACCTTC. Its translation is CASSYSKGDNYGYTF. The chain links TRBV6-5 to TRBJ1-2, with a tentative D call TRBD1 (5 bases). Trimming took off 0 bases at V and 1 base at J, with 9 bases between the two ends. This CDR3 region has 15 residues. In germline, CDR1 is MNHEY, CDR2 SVGAGI.